This TCR beta chain derives from a study of persistence of HIV-infected CD4 T cells. This was the immunoSEQ version 4 assay in survey mode. Sequenced by immunoSEQ multiplex PCR; TCRdb stores in-frame clones only, minus some. The top ten clones hold approximately 1.6% of a sample with about 37,000 clones, less than 90% of them seen once. Lysates of CMV-infected fibroblasts at about 10 ug/mL stimulated these cells. Memory cells lacking CD40L and CD69 with high CD45RO were sorted. Before stimulation, PBMCs underwent CD8+ T cell depletion. CD8-depleted PBMCs were stimulated 15 to 20 hours with anti-CD28/CD49d costimulation, CD40-blocking antibody and enfuvirtide. Of note for this clone: The antigen is not known.

The V and J ends lost 0 bases and 2 bases respectively, with 11 bases between them. Germline V lookup: CDR1 SGHRS, CDR2 YFSETQ. The length of the CDR3 is 15 residues. Material: CD4+ T cells sorted from PBMCs after roughly 18-hour stimulation, obtained from a patient who received antiretroviral therapy. The gene calls are TRBV5-1 and TRBJ1-1, with D tentatively TRBD1 (5 bases). This sequence was found in an adult man with HIV who was CMV-seropositive. Here the CDR3 DNA reads TGCGCCAGCAGCTTGGCCCTCAGGGCTAACACTGAAGCTTTCTTT. This codes for CASSLALRANTEAFF.